This is a list of T cell receptor beta chains from one sample in a study of CD8 T cells in ankylosing spondylitis. From the 5' RACE reads, TCRdb called clonotypes with MiXCR, one entry per CDR3 protein. The sample lists about 220,000 distinct CDR3 sequences, around 6.6% occurring once. The sequenced sample was blood, either unsorted or a sorted T cell fraction (not recorded which). These receptors came from a male donor with ankylosing spondylitis. CDR3s include the opening cysteine and the closing phenylalanine or tryptophan. The order of the fields is clone size, V gene, D gene, J gene, CDR3 protein, CDR3 DNA. D genes are given only for firm matches. The size entry is marked missing in some rows and otherwise reads once, few, many or a size class.

clone_size: few; v_call: TRBV10-3; d_call: NA; j_call: TRBJ2-5; cdr3_aa: CAIKPGVQETQYF; cdr3_nt: TGTGCCATCAAGCCAGGGGTCCAAGAGACCCAGTACTTC
clone_size: NA; v_call: TRBV28; d_call: NA; j_call: TRBJ2-7; cdr3_aa: CASSFKIRDGPYEQYF; cdr3_nt: TGTGCCAGCAGTTTTAAGATCAGGGACGGGCCCTACGAGCAGTACTTC
clone_size: few; v_call: TRBV7-2; d_call: TRBD2; j_call: TRBJ2-1; cdr3_aa: CASSLATSALHSYNEQFF; cdr3_nt: TGTGCCAGCAGCTTAGCGACTAGCGCGCTCCACTCCTACAATGAGCAGTTCTTC
clone_size: many; v_call: TRBV30; d_call: NA; j_call: TRBJ2-5; cdr3_aa: CAWSPGRGRVTTYF; cdr3_nt: TGTGCCTGGAGTCCTGGGCGGGGCAGGGTGACCACGTACTTC
clone_size: NA; v_call: TRBV30; d_call: NA; j_call: TRBJ1-1; cdr3_aa: CAWSRQGDEAFF; cdr3_nt: TGTGCCTGGAGTCGTCAGGGTGATGAAGCTTTCTTT
clone_size: NA; v_call: TRBV4-3; d_call: NA; j_call: TRBJ1-2; cdr3_aa: CASSQDTGFDYGYTF; cdr3_nt: TGCGCCAGCAGCCAAGATACAGGGTTTGACTATGGCTACACCTTC
clone_size: few; v_call: TRBV7-2; d_call: TRBD2; j_call: TRBJ2-1; cdr3_aa: CASSLLFGGSRNEQFF; cdr3_nt: TGTGCCAGCAGCTTACTCTTTGGCGGGAGTCGCAATGAGCAGTTCTTC
clone_size: many; v_call: TRBV9; d_call: TRBD2; j_call: TRBJ2-1; cdr3_aa: CASSVVEASGNNEQFF; cdr3_nt: TGTGCCAGCAGCGTAGTGGAGGCTAGCGGAAACAATGAGCAGTTCTTC
clone_size: many; v_call: TRBV27; d_call: NA; j_call: TRBJ1-5; cdr3_aa: CASSFWNQPQHF; cdr3_nt: TGTGCCAGCAGTTTTTGGAATCAGCCCCAGCATTTT
clone_size: NA; v_call: TRBV12-1; d_call: NA; j_call: TRBJ1-6; cdr3_aa: CASSFWSPLHF; cdr3_nt: TGTGCCAGCAGCTTCTGGTCACCCCTCCACTTT
clone_size: many; v_call: TRBV9; d_call: TRBD2; j_call: TRBJ2-1; cdr3_aa: CASSGNLAGGSNEQFF; cdr3_nt: TGTGCCAGCAGCGGAAACCTAGCGGGAGGGAGCAATGAGCAGTTCTTC
clone_size: many; v_call: TRBV12-3/TRBV12-4; d_call: NA; j_call: TRBJ1-3; cdr3_aa: CASSYRVSGNTIYF; cdr3_nt: TGTGCCAGCAGTTACAGGGTTTCTGGAAACACCATATATTTT
clone_size: many; v_call: TRBV7-9; d_call: NA; j_call: TRBJ1-2; cdr3_aa: CASSLALGTEFYGYTF; cdr3_nt: TGTGCCAGCAGTTTAGCCTTAGGGACTGAATTTTATGGCTACACCTTC
clone_size: many; v_call: TRBV28; d_call: NA; j_call: TRBJ1-3; cdr3_aa: CASSPGHSGNTIYF; cdr3_nt: TGTGCCAGCAGCCCGGGACACTCTGGAAACACCATATATTTT
clone_size: NA; v_call: TRBV25-1; d_call: NA; j_call: TRBJ2-5; cdr3_aa: CASSGGPGTQYF; cdr3_nt: TGTGCCAGCAGTGGGGGACCCGGGACCCAGTACTTC
clone_size: NA; v_call: TRBV4-3; d_call: TRBD2; j_call: TRBJ2-1; cdr3_aa: CASSAGGGADNEQFF; cdr3_nt: TGCGCCAGCAGCGCCGGGGGGGGGGCTGACAATGAGCAGTTCTTC
clone_size: many; v_call: TRBV4-1; d_call: NA; j_call: TRBJ2-7; cdr3_aa: CASSQWDTGEYEQYF; cdr3_nt: TGCGCCAGCAGCCAATGGGACACCGGCGAGTACGAGCAGTACTTC
clone_size: many; v_call: TRBV14; d_call: TRBD1; j_call: TRBJ2-7; cdr3_aa: CASSRKWTGSSYEQYF; cdr3_nt: TGTGCCAGCAGTCGGAAATGGACAGGGAGCTCCTACGAGCAGTACTTC
clone_size: NA; v_call: TRBV27; d_call: NA; j_call: TRBJ2-3; cdr3_aa: CASSFGGGKSTDTQYF; cdr3_nt: TGTGCCAGCAGTTTTGGAGGGGGGAAGAGCACAGATACGCAGTATTTT
clone_size: many; v_call: TRBV12-3/TRBV12-4; d_call: TRBD1; j_call: TRBJ1-1; cdr3_aa: CASSGQGVNTEAFF; cdr3_nt: TGTGCCAGCAGTGGACAGGGCGTGAACACTGAAGCTTTCTTT
clone_size: many; v_call: TRBV18; d_call: NA; j_call: TRBJ1-1; cdr3_aa: CASSPIVKTGAFF; cdr3_nt: TGTGCCAGCTCACCCATAGTCAAGACCGGAGCTTTCTTT
clone_size: many; v_call: TRBV6-5; d_call: TRBD1; j_call: TRBJ1-1; cdr3_aa: CASSYRDRAWIGTEAFF; cdr3_nt: TGTGCCAGCAGTTATCGGGACAGGGCGTGGATCGGCACTGAAGCTTTCTTT
clone_size: many; v_call: TRBV15; d_call: TRBD2; j_call: TRBJ2-7; cdr3_aa: CATSSFSTSGRVGEQYF; cdr3_nt: TGTGCCACCAGCAGCTTCTCGACTAGCGGGAGGGTAGGCGAGCAGTACTTC
clone_size: many; v_call: TRBV6-1; d_call: NA; j_call: TRBJ2-1; cdr3_aa: CAIRQNDRRYNEQFF; cdr3_nt: TGTGCCATCAGGCAAAATGACAGGAGATACAATGAGCAGTTCTTC
clone_size: many; v_call: TRBV24-1; d_call: TRBD2; j_call: TRBJ2-1; cdr3_aa: CASGSSVGVEQFF; cdr3_nt: TGTGCTAGCGGGAGTAGTGTGGGAGTCGAGCAGTTCTTC
clone_size: many; v_call: TRBV24-1; d_call: TRBD2; j_call: TRBJ2-1; cdr3_aa: CATSDWGLAGNEQFF; cdr3_nt: TGTGCCACCAGTGATTGGGGACTAGCAGGCAATGAGCAGTTCTTC
clone_size: once; v_call: TRBV27; d_call: NA; j_call: TRBJ2-7; cdr3_aa: CASRPGQPYEQYF; cdr3_nt: TGTGCCAGCAGGCCGGGACAACCCTACGAGCAGTACTTC
clone_size: NA; v_call: TRBV20-1; d_call: NA; j_call: TRBJ2-7; cdr3_aa: CSATDANLGSYEQYF; cdr3_nt: TGCAGTGCCACGGACGCCAACCTTGGTTCCTACGAGCAGTACTTC
clone_size: many; v_call: TRBV7-9; d_call: NA; j_call: TRBJ2-1; cdr3_aa: CASSFSSNEQFF; cdr3_nt: TGTGCCAGCAGCTTCTCTTCTAATGAGCAGTTCTTC
clone_size: many; v_call: TRBV29-1; d_call: NA; j_call: TRBJ2-7; cdr3_aa: CSVEDRSYEQYF; cdr3_nt: TGCAGCGTTGAAGACAGGTCCTACGAGCAGTACTTC
clone_size: NA; v_call: TRBV5-6; d_call: NA; j_call: TRBJ2-3; cdr3_aa: CASSPFWTGADTQYF; cdr3_nt: TGTGCCAGCAGCCCCTTCTGGACCGGCGCAGATACGCAGTATTTT
clone_size: few; v_call: TRBV19; d_call: TRBD1; j_call: TRBJ2-1; cdr3_aa: CARRGQLYPRYNEQFF; cdr3_nt: TGTGCCAGGAGGGGGCAGTTATATCCCCGTTACAATGAGCAGTTCTTC
clone_size: many; v_call: TRBV29-1; d_call: NA; j_call: TRBJ1-1; cdr3_aa: CSVQGSPSMNTEAFF; cdr3_nt: TGCAGCGTACAGGGAAGCCCCTCGATGAACACTGAAGCTTTCTTT
clone_size: NA; v_call: TRBV27; d_call: TRBD2; j_call: TRBJ2-2; cdr3_aa: CASRLAGVGGELFF; cdr3_nt: TGTGCCAGCAGGCTGGCGGGGGTTGGCGGGGAGCTGTTTTTT
clone_size: few; v_call: TRBV5-1; d_call: NA; j_call: TRBJ2-5; cdr3_aa: CASSLDGAYQETQYF; cdr3_nt: TGCGCCAGCAGCTTGGACGGAGCCTACCAAGAGACCCAGTACTTC
clone_size: many; v_call: TRBV28; d_call: TRBD2; j_call: TRBJ2-7; cdr3_aa: CASSPLAESYEQYF; cdr3_nt: TGTGCCAGCAGCCCACTAGCGGAGAGCTACGAGCAGTACTTC
clone_size: few; v_call: TRBV19; d_call: NA; j_call: TRBJ1-2; cdr3_aa: CASSITAGAYGYTF; cdr3_nt: TGTGCCAGTAGTATAACAGCAGGGGCCTATGGCTACACCTTC
clone_size: many; v_call: TRBV6-5; d_call: NA; j_call: TRBJ1-1; cdr3_aa: CASRAGRTEAFF; cdr3_nt: TGTGCCAGCAGGGCAGGGAGGACTGAAGCTTTCTTT
clone_size: many; v_call: TRBV4-1; d_call: NA; j_call: TRBJ2-7; cdr3_aa: CASSQPTGFDEQYF; cdr3_nt: TGCGCCAGCAGCCAACCTACAGGGTTCGACGAGCAGTACTTC
clone_size: NA; v_call: TRBV4-3; d_call: TRBD1; j_call: TRBJ2-3; cdr3_aa: CASSQGPGGGSTDTQYF; cdr3_nt: TGCGCCAGCAGCCAAGGCCCAGGGGGCGGTAGCACAGATACGCAGTATTTT